These 20 T cell receptor beta chains came from one sample sequenced in a study of beta chain features in type 1 diabetes. Which antigens these TCRs recognize remains unknown. Expressed TCRB transcripts were sequenced after all isolated RNA was converted to cDNA. Sequencing was performed with immunoSEQ multiplex PCR; in TCRdb, only in-frame clones are kept and a portion is missing. The data contain about 360,000 clones, roughly 12% of them singletons. Study results and caveats: Across all four CD4+ subsets, people with type 1 diabetes showed modestly shorter TCRB CDR3s.

The specimen sequenced was naive CD4+ T cells from blood. Receptors were obtained from a woman aged 18-35 years with type 1 diabetes.

A few counts support this clone. The chain carries TRBV9 and TRBJ2-1, with 10 bases matching TRBD2. Germline trimming cut 0 bases from V and 4 bases from J; bases unmatched to any gene: 7. CDR1 is SGDLS and CDR2 is YYNGEE in the germline V gene. The CDR3 sequence is 17 residues long. CDR3 coding DNA: TGTGCCAGCAGCGTAGGCCCCCAGCGGGGGGGTTACAATGAGCAGTTCTTC. This gives the protein CASSVGPQRGGYNEQFF.

This clone has only a few counts. The chain employs TRBV2 and TRBJ1-5; D unresolved. V was trimmed by 6 bases and J by 5 bases, leaving 11 bases between them. Germline lookup yields CDR1 SNHLY and CDR2 FYNNEI. The length of the CDR3 is 13 residues. CDR3 in amino acids: CASSQSGDQPQHF. CDR3 DNA: TGTGCCAGCAGCCAGTCGGGAGATCAGCCCCAGCATTTT.

Remarks on this clone: Other DNA sequences in this specimen translate into the identical CDR3. The CDR3 spells CASSPGDSYEQYF. CDR3 bases: TGTGCCAGCAGTCCCGGGGACAGCTACGAGCAGTACTTC. The rearrangement links TRBV28 to TRBJ2-7, with 7 bases lining up with TRBD1. Germline V gene sequence: CDR1 MDHEN, CDR2 SYDVKM. After removal of 5 bases from V and 3 bases from J, the junction contained 4 bases not matched to a gene. This CDR3 spans 13 amino acids.

This clone has a handful of counts. The J gene is TRBJ2-1, the V gene TRBV4-3; 14 bases are a match to TRBD2. From germline, CDR1 is LGHNA and CDR2 YSLEER. Losses at the gene ends were 2 bases for V and 2 bases for J; bases not matched to a gene: 11. The CDR3 loop spans 20 amino acids. Written as DNA, the CDR3 is TGCGCCAGCAGCCAAAACCCGGGACTAGCGGGAGTTCGGACCTACAATGAGCAGTTCTTC. Its translation is CASSQNPGLAGVRTYNEQFF.

V is TRBV9 and J is TRBJ2-1, with TRBD2 matching over 9 bases. Germline CDR1 reads SGDLS; CDR2 reads YYNGEE. This CDR3 region has 14 residues. Unmatched junction bases numbered 8, after V lost 3 bases and J lost 10 bases. The chain's CDR3 is CASSAGGLAGEQFF. The CDR3 DNA is TGTGCCAGCAGCGCGGGAGGGCTAGCGGGAGAGCAGTTCTTC.

This sequence joins TRBV7-7 and TRBJ2-1; TRBD2 is a possible D gene (6 bases). CDR3 length: 13 amino acids. Trimming pared 6 bases from V and 10 bases from J, leaving 16 bases between. Germline CDR1 reads SSHAT; CDR2 reads FNYEAQ (reference sequence). CDR3 sequence reads: CASSLDYNEEQFF. DNA for the CDR3: TGTGCCAGCAGTCTGGACTACAATGAGGAGCAGTTCTTC.

This sequence joins TRBV7-8 and TRBJ2-1; 10 bases line up with TRBD1. V trimming: 2 bases; J trimming: 3 bases; junction bases outside the gene matches: 1. CDR1 is SGHVS, CDR2 FQNEAQ, per germline. The CDR3 has 15 residues. CDR3 loop: CASSLRDRGYNEQFF. CDR3 sequence (DNA): TGTGCCAGCAGCTTAAGGGACAGGGGCTACAATGAGCAGTTCTTC.

The chain combines TRBV28 with TRBJ2-5; weak D call: TRBD2 (6 bases). The CDR3 contains 13 residues. Trimming left V 10 bases short and J 4 bases short, with 16 bases between. CDR1 MDHEN and CDR2 SYDVKM come from the germline V gene. CDR3: CATHREATETQYF. CDR3 in DNA: TGTGCCACTCATAGGGAGGCCACAGAGACCCAGTACTTC.

The chain is built from TRBV10-3 and TRBJ1-5; unclear D gene. Germline-derived CDR1 and CDR2 are ENHRY and SYGVKD. The CDR3 contains 13 residues. V gave up 6 bases and J gave up 3 bases, with 9 bases separating them. The CDR3, as DNA: TGTGCCATCAGGTCCGGGGACAATCAGCCCCAGCATTTT. Protein product: CAIRSGDNQPQHF.

This clone was seen only a few times. This rearrangement joins TRBV4-1 to TRBJ2-3; 7 bases are shared with TRBD2. The ends lost 0 bases at V and 9 bases at J; junction bases unmatched: 9. Germline V CDR1 and CDR2: MGHRA, YSYEKL. The CDR3 runs to 15 residues. The CDR3 DNA reads TGCGCCAGCAGCCAAGATGGGAGGGATAAGGGAACGCAGTATTTT. This translates into CASSQDGRDKGTQYF.

This clone has only a few counts. V is TRBV19 and J is TRBJ2-3; 7 bases are shared with TRBD2. The CDR3 length is 15 residues. With 6 bases clipped from V and 1 base from J, the junction kept 7 bases outside the gene matches. CDR1 and CDR2 from the germline V gene are LNHDA and SQIVND (reference sequence). The CDR3: CASRRPGGRTDTQYF. The DNA of the CDR3 is TGTGCCAGTAGGAGACCGGGAGGACGCACAGATACGCAGTATTTT.

V and J are TRBV7-9 and TRBJ2-1, with 12 positions matching TRBD2. The junction had 5 bases not matched to a gene; V was cut back by 6 bases and J by 5 bases. The length of the CDR3 is 15 residues. Germline values: CDR1 SEHNR, CDR2 FQNEAQ (reference sequence). As DNA, the CDR3 is TGTGCCAGCAGGGCCCTAGCGGGAGGGGACAATGAGCAGTTCTTC. This encodes CASRALAGGDNEQFF. The whole variable domain, filled in from reference TRBV7-9 and TRBJ2-1, reads DTGVSQNPRHKITKRGQNVTFRCDPISEHNRLYWYRQTLGQGPEFLTYFQNEAQLEKSRLLSDRFSAERPKGSFSTLEIQRTEQGDSAMYLCASRALAGGDNEQFFGPGTRLTVL.

This clone has only a few counts. The chain couples TRBV25-1 to TRBJ2-2, with D tentatively TRBD1 (6 bases). Germline CDR1 is MGHDK and CDR2 is SYGVNS. The CDR3 runs 15 residues. Trimming stripped 3 bases from V and 0 bases from J, with 8 bases between. The CDR3 DNA is TGTGCCAGCAGTGATAACAGGGCGAACACCGGGGAGCTGTTTTTT. It encodes CASSDNRANTGELFF.

Comment on this clone: Other DNA sequences in the same sample also yield this CDR3. The V gene is TRBV7-9, the J gene TRBJ1-1, with D unresolved. This CDR3 has 14 amino acids. In germline, CDR1 is SEHNR, CDR2 FQNEAQ (reference sequence). V gave up 0 bases and J gave up 5 bases, with 10 bases separating them. CDR3 DNA sequence: TGTGCCAGCAGCTTAGCGGCAGGAGGGACTGAAGCTTTCTTT. Protein: CASSLAAGGTEAFF.

The chain combines TRBV19 with TRBJ2-2, with 10 positions matching TRBD2. V lost 3 bases, J lost 6 bases, and 4 bases stayed unmatched. Germline lookup yields CDR1 LNHDA and CDR2 SQIVND (reference sequence). This CDR3 spans 15 amino acids. CDR3 amino acids: CASSILLAGAGELFF. CDR3 nucleotides: TGTGCCAGTAGTATCCTTCTAGCGGGGGCCGGGGAGCTGTTTTTT.

The rearrangement uses TRBV30 and TRBJ1-4; 9 bases are shared with TRBD1. J was trimmed by 8 bases and V by 8 bases; bases with no gene match: 9. Germline assignment: CDR1 GTSNPN and CDR2 SVGIG (reference sequence). This CDR3 comprises 13 residues. For the CDR3, the DNA is TGTGCCCACACGGACAGGGGTGGCGAAAAACTGTTTTTT. Its protein product is CAHTDRGGEKLFF.

This clone was seen a few times. The chain recombines TRBV4-3 with TRBJ2-2, with a possible D match to TRBD2 (6 bases). Per the germline V gene, CDR1 is LGHNA and CDR2 is YSLEER. V shed 0 bases and J shed 1 base, with 9 bases lying between them. The CDR3 runs to 16 residues. The CDR3 loop reads CASSQDGGGNTGELFF. CDR3 DNA: TGCGCCAGCAGCCAAGACGGGGGAGGGAACACCGGGGAGCTGTTTTTT.

The chain combines TRBV30 with TRBJ2-5, with 8 bases aligning to TRBD2. There are 13 residues in the CDR3. Germline values: CDR1 GTSNPN, CDR2 SVGIG (reference sequence). The V segment lost 4 bases and the J segment 2 bases; nucleotides outside the gene matches: 3. For the CDR3, the DNA is TGTGCCTGGACTGGACTAGCTCAAGAGACCCAGTACTTC. It codes for CAWTGLAQETQYF.

This clone turned up a few times. This sequence joins TRBV5-1 and TRBJ2-5, with TRBD2 matching over 8 bases. CDR1 and CDR2 from the germline V gene are SGHRS and YFSETQ. This CDR3 comprises 16 residues. The trim removed 0 bases at V and 2 bases at J, leaving 6 bases unmatched. Here the CDR3 reads CASSLGSAGGQETQYF. The CDR3 nucleotides read TGCGCCAGCAGCTTGGGATCGGCGGGGGGACAAGAGACCCAGTACTTC.

This clone was seen a few times. The chain recombines TRBV9 with TRBJ2-1, with 8 nucleotides matching TRBD2. This CDR3 has 16 amino acids. The germline V gene has CDR1 SGDLS and CDR2 YYNGEE. Trimming cost V 0 bases and J 4 bases; bases outside gene matches: 6. Here the CDR3 DNA reads TGTGCCAGCAGCGTAGGCAGTAGCGGGACTTACAATGAGCAGTTCTTC. Translated: CASSVGSSGTYNEQFF.